This is a list of T cell receptor beta chains from one sample in a study of a mutant IDH1 vaccine in newly diagnosed glioma. These receptors' antigens are unknown. The data were produced by immunoSEQ multiplex PCR, yet TCRdb's version contains in-frame clones alone and is incomplete. The table shows about 54,000 clones, with less than 90% occurring only once. Sequencing was performed on PBMCs, taken from a glioma patient whose treatment included an IDH1 peptide vaccine. Receptors originate from a woman aged 50 to 60 with glioma. CDR3s include the opening cysteine and the closing phenylalanine or tryptophan. The D gene is left open where the match is weak. Some rows mark clone size as missing; the rest say once, few, many or name a class of expanded clone.

j_call v_call clone_size d_call cdr3_aa cdr3_nt
TRBJ1-2 TRBV6-5 . TRBD1 CASSLTGGSYGYTF TGTGCCAGCAGCTTAACAGGGGGTTCATATGGCTACACCTTC
TRBJ1-6 TRBV6-4 . . CASSASGTDNSPLHF TGTGCCAGCAGTGCTTCCGGGACTGATAATTCACCCCTCCACTTT
TRBJ1-2 TRBV6-4 once . CASSDSATGYTF TGTGCCAGCAGTGACTCGGCAACCGGCTACACCTTC
TRBJ1-2 TRBV9 . . CASSVARTDYTF TGTGCCAGCAGCGTAGCACGGACTGACTACACCTTC
TRBJ2-2 TRBV10-3 . . CATAIAENTGELFF TGTGCCACCGCCATAGCGGAGAACACCGGGGAGCTGTTTTTT
TRBJ2-1 TRBV2 . . CASSEAAGGPSYNEQFF TGTGCCAGCAGTGAAGCTGCCGGCGGCCCCTCCTACAATGAGCAGTTCTTC
TRBJ1-2 TRBV7-9 . . CASSSTENYGYTF TGTGCCAGCAGCTCGACAGAGAACTATGGCTACACCTTC
TRBJ1-2 TRBV19 few TRBD1 CATSQGQGLTGYGYTF TGTGCCACCAGTCAGGGACAGGGGCTGACCGGCTATGGCTACACCTTC
TRBJ2-1 TRBV5-4 . TRBD2 CASSYNGGGNYNEQFF TGTGCCAGCAGCTATAACGGCGGGGGGAACTACAATGAGCAGTTCTTC
TRBJ1-3 TRBV27 . . CASSSLGYSGNTIYF TGTGCCAGCAGTTCCTTGGGCTACTCTGGAAACACCATATATTTT
TRBJ2-6 TRBV9 . . CASSAPKAGANVLTF TGTGCCAGCAGCGCCCCGAAGGCTGGGGCCAACGTCCTGACTTTC
TRBJ1-1 TRBV27 . . CASSEQGRNTEAFF TGTGCCAGCAGTGAGCAGGGGCGGAACACTGAAGCTTTCTTT
TRBJ2-5 TRBV7-6 . . CARTGRQETQYF TGTGCCAGGACAGGACGCCAAGAGACCCAGTACTTC
TRBJ2-2 TRBV6-1 . TRBD1 CASIQDRAGELFF TGTGCCAGCATCCAAGACAGGGCCGGGGAGCTGTTTTTT
TRBJ1-1 TRBV11-2 . . CASSLGTEAFF TGTGCCAGCAGTCTTGGGACTGAAGCTTTCTTT
TRBJ1-3 TRBV12-5 . . CASGLVAFDDTIYF TGTGCTAGTGGTTTGGTAGCCTTCGACGACACCATATATTTT
TRBJ2-5 TRBV10-1 . . CASSEGGGETQYF TGCGCCAGCAGTGAGGGTGGGGGAGAGACCCAGTACTTC
TRBJ1-4 TRBV7-8 once . CASSLTNEKLFF TGTGCCAGCAGCTTAACGAATGAAAAACTGTTTTTT
TRBJ2-3 TRBV10-3 . . CAITSGLDTQYF TGTGCCATCACATCAGGGTTAGATACGCAGTATTTT
TRBJ2-5 TRBV27 . . CASSLGSFQETQYF TGTGCCAGCAGTTTAGGGAGTTTCCAAGAGACCCAGTACTTC
TRBJ2-7 TRBV5-1 . TRBD1 CASSFRDSYYEQYF TGCGCCAGCAGCTTCCGGGACAGTTACTACGAGCAGTACTTC
TRBJ2-7 TRBV11-2 . . CASSYGFEQYF TGTGCCAGCAGCTATGGCTTCGAGCAGTACTTC
TRBJ2-1 TRBV7-7 . . CASSFGSWSEQFF TGTGCTAGCAGCTTTGGCAGTTGGAGTGAGCAGTTCTTC
TRBJ1-6 TRBV15 . TRBD1 CATSRQGEGSPLHF TGTGCCACCAGCAGACAGGGGGAAGGTTCACCCCTCCACTTT